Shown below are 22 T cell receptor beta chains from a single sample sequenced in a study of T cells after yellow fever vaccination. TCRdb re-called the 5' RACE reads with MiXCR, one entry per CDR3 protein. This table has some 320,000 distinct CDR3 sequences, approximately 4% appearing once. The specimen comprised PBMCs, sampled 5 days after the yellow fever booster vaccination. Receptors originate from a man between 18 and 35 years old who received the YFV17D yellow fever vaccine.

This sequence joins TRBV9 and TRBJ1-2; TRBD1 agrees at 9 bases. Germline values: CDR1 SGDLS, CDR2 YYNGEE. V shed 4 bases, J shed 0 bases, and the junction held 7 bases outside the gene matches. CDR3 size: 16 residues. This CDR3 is CASSTPGQGANYGYTF. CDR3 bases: TGTGCCAGCAGCACGCCGGGACAGGGCGCTAACTATGGCTACACCTTC.

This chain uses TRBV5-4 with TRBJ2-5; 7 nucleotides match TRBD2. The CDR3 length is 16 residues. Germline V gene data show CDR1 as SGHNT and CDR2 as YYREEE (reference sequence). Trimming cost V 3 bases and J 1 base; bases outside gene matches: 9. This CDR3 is CASSSLGSGGQETQYF. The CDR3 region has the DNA TGTGCCAGCAGCTCACTAGGGTCGGGGGGCCAAGAGACCCAGTACTTC.

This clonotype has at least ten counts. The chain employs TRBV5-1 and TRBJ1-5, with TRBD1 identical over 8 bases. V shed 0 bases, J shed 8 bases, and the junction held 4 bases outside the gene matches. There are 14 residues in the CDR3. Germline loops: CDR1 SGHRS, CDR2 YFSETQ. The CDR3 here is CASSLEQGGKPQHF. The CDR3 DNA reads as TGCGCCAGCAGCTTGGAACAGGGGGGGAAGCCCCAGCATTTT.

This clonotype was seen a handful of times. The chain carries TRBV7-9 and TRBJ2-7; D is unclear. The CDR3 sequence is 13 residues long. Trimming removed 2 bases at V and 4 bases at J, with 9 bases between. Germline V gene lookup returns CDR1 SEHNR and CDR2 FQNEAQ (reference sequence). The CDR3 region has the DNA TGTGCCAGCAGCTTACAGGCAGCGTACGAGCAGTACTTC. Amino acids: CASSLQAAYEQYF.

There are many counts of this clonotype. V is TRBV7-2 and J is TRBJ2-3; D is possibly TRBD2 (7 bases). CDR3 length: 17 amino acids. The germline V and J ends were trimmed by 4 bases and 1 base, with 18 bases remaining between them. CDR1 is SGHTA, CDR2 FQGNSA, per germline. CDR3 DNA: TGTGCCAGCAGCTCCGATTTCGGGGGGCGCGGCACAGATACGCAGTATTTT. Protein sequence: CASSSDFGGRGTDTQYF. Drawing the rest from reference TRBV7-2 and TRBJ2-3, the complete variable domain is GAGVSQSPSNKVTEKGKDVELRCDPISGHTALYWYRQSLGQGLEFLIYFQGNSAPDKSGLPSDRFSAERTGGSVSTLTIQRTQQEDSAVYLCASSSDFGGRGTDTQYFGPGTRLTVL.

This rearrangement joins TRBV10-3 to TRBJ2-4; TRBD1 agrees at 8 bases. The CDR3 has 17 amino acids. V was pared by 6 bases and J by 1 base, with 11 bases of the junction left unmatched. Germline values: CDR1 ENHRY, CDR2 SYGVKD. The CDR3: CAIRGQATVFAKNIQYF. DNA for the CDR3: TGTGCCATCAGGGGACAGGCGACAGTGTTCGCCAAAAACATTCAGTACTTC.

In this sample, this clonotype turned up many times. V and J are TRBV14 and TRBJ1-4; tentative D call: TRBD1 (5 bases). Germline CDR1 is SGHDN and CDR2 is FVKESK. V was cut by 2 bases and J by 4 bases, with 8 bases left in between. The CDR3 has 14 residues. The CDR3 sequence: CASSQQGLNEKLFF. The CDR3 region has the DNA TGTGCCAGCAGCCAACAGGGACTTAATGAAAAACTGTTTTTT. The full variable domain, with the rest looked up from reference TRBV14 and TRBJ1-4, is EAGVTQFPSHSVIEKGQTVTLRCDPISGHDNLYWYRRVMGKEIKFLLHFVKESKQDESGMPNNRFLAERTGGTYSTLKVQPAELEDSGVYFCASSQQGLNEKLFFGSGTQLSVL.

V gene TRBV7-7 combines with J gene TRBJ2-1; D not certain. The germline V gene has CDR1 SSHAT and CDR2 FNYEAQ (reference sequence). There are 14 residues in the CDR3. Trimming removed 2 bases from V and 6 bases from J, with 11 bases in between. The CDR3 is CASSLLTSSNEQFF. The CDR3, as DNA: TGTGCCAGCAGCTTATTAACTTCGAGCAATGAGCAGTTCTTC.

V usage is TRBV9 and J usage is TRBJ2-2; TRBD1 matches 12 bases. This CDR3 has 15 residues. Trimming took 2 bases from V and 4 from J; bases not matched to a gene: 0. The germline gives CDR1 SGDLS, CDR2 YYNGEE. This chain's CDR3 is CASSVGQGATGELFF. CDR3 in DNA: TGTGCCAGCAGCGTGGGACAGGGGGCCACCGGGGAGCTGTTTTTT.

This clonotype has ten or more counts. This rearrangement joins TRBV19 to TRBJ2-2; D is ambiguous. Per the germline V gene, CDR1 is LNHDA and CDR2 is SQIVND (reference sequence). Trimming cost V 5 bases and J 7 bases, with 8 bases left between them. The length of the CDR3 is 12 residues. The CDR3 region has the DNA TGTGCCAGTAGTCGACGGAACGGGGAGCTGTTTTTT. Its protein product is CASSRRNGELFF.

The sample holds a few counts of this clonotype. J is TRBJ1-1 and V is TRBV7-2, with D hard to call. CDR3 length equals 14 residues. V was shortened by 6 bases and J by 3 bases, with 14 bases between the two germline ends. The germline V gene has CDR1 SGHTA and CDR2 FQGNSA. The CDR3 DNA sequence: TGTGCCAGCAGGGAAGGATGGAGTCACACTGAAGCTTTCTTT. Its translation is CASREGWSHTEAFF.

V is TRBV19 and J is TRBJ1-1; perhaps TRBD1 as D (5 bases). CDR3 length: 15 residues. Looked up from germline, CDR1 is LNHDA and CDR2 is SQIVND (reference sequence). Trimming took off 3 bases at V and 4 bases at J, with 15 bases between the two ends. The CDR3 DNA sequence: TGTGCCAGTAGTATTCCATCTTGGGGGTTCACTGAAGCTTTCTTT. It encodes CASSIPSWGFTEAFF.

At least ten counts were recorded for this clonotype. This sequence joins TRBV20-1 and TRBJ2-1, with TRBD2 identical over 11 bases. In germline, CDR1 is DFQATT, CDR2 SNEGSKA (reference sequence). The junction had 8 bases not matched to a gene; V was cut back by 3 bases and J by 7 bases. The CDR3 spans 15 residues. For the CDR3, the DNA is TGCAGTGCTAGCCGGGTAGCGGGGGGGCCAAATGAGCAGTTCTTC. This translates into CSASRVAGGPNEQFF.

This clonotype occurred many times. CDR3 loop: CASSPPGQGSDTGELFF. DNA for the CDR3: TGTGCCAGCTCACCACCGGGACAGGGGTCGGACACCGGGGAGCTGTTTTTT. The chain uses TRBV18 and TRBJ2-2; TRBD1 matches 10 bases. Germline-derived CDR1 and CDR2 are KGHSH and LQKENI. V trimming: 0 bases; J trimming: 3 bases; junction bases outside the gene matches: 4. CDR3 length equals 17 residues.

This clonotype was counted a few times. The CDR3 sequence is CASSPRGGGLGGYNEQFF. CDR3 nucleotides: TGTGCCAGCAGCCCAAGGGGCGGGGGCTTGGGAGGTTACAATGAGCAGTTCTTC. The chain employs TRBV7-3 and TRBJ2-1, with D maybe TRBD2 (7 bases). CDR3 length equals 18 residues. Germline V gives CDR1 SGHTA, CDR2 FQGTGA. V lost 5 bases, J lost 4 bases, and 24 bases lay in between.

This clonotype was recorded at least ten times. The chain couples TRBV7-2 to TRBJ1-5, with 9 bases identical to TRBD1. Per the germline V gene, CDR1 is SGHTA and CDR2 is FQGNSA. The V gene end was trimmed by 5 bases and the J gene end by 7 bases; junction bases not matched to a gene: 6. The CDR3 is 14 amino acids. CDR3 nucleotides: TGTGCCAGCAGCGACAGGGGGGTTGGCCAGCCCCAGCATTTT. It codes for CASSDRGVGQPQHF.

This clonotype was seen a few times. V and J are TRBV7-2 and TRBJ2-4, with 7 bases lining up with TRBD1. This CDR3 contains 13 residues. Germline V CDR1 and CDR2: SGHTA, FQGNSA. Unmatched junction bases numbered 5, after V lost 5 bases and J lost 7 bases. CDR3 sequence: CASSRHRGNIQYF. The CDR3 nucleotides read TGTGCCAGCAGCCGACACAGGGGTAACATTCAGTACTTC.

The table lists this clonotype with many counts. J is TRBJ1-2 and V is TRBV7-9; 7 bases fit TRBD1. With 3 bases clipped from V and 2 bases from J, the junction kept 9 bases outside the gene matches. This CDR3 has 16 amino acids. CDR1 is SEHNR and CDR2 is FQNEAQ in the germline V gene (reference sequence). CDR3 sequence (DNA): TGTGCCAGCAGCTTGGGCGGTCCGACAGGGAACTATGGCTACACCTTC. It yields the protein CASSLGGPTGNYGYTF.

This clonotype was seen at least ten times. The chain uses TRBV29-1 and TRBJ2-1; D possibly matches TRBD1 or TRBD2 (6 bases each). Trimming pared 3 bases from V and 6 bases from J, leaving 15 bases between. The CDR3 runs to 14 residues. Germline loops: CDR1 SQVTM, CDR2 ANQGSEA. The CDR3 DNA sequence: TGCAGCGTTGATTGGTCCGAGGGGGGCAATGAGCAGTTCTTC. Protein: CSVDWSEGGNEQFF.

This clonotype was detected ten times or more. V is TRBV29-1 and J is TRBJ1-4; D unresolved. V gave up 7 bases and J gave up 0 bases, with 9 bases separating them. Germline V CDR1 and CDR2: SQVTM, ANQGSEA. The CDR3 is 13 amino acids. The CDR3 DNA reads TGCAGCGCCTCCAGTGCAACTAATGAAAAACTGTTTTTT. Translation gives CSASSATNEKLFF.

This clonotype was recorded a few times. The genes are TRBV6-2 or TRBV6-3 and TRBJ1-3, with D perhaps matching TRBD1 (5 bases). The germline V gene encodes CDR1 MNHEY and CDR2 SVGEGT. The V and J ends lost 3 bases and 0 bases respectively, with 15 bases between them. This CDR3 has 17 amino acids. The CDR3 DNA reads TGTGCCAGCAGTTATTCCTCGGACAAATTCTCTGGAAACACCATATATTTT. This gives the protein CASSYSSDKFSGNTIYF.

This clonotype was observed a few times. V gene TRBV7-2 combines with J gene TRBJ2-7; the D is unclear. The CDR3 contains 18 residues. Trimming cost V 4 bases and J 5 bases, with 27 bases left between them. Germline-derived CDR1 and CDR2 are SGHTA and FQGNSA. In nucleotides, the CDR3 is TGTGCCAGCAGCTCCCTACATCGGGCTGTTAGATCTTTGGACGAGCAGTACTTC. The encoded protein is CASSSLHRAVRSLDEQYF.